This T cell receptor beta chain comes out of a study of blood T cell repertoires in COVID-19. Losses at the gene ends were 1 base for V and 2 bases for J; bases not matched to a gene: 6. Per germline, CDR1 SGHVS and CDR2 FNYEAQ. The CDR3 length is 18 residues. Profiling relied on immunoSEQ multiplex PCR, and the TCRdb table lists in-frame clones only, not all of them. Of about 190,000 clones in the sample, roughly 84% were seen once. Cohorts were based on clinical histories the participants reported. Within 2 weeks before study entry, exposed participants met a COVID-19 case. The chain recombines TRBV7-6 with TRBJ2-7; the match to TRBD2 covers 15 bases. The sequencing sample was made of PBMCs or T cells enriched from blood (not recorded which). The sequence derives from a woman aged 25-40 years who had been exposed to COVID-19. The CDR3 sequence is CASSLGPRTSGGAYEQYF. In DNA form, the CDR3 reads TGTGCCAGCAGCTTAGGCCCCCGGACTAGCGGGGGGGCCTACGAGCAGTACTTC.